The rows below give T cell receptor beta chains drawn from one sample of a study of cytomegalovirus exposure and HLA in healthy donors. The method was immunoSEQ multiplex PCR; TCRdb's version includes in-frame clones alone and lacks a portion of them. The sample records roughly 98,000 clones, roughly 70% being singletons. Sequencing used PBMCs. All receptors derive from a man aged 45 to 65 in good health and CMV-seronegative. CDR3s include the opening cysteine and the closing phenylalanine or tryptophan. Fields, in order: V gene, J gene, CDR3 protein.

>TRBV20-1|TRBJ2-5
CSARPLETQYF
>TRBV10-3|TRBJ2-4
CATSAGSELAKNIQYF
>TRBV7-6|TRBJ2-7
CASSLRQGAVEQYF
>TRBV5-1|TRBJ1-1
CAGSTRTGGYTEAFF
>TRBV7-9|TRBJ2-7
CASRTGTGSSYEQYF
>TRBV28|TRBJ2-7
CASSFGRGTYEQYF
>TRBV28|TRBJ2-1
CASSLMADEQFF
>TRBV18|TRBJ2-3
CASSPTGSGTDTQYF
>TRBV4-3|TRBJ1-1
CASSLTGNTEAFF
>TRBV21-1|TRBJ1-5
CAPPGQHRNQPQHF
>TRBV7-2|TRBJ1-4
CASSLTGGWNEKLFF
>TRBV27|TRBJ1-1
CASSPYLGQGARTEAFF
>TRBV5-8|TRBJ1-5
CASSFGTDSNQPQHF
>TRBV4-3|TRBJ2-1
CASSQQSGGPNEQFF
>TRBV5-1|TRBJ2-7
CASSPWTSVNEQYF
>TRBV18|TRBJ1-5
CASSPTGGHNQPQHF
>TRBV10-1|TRBJ2-1
CASSESLVWDEQFF
>TRBV10-2|TRBJ1-1
CASSDWGRDTEAFF
>TRBV7-2|TRBJ1-4
CASSRRTRGQEEKLFF
>TRBV5-6|TRBJ2-7
CASSPPEGHEQYF
>TRBV25-1|TRBJ2-2
CASSAGGFGELFF
>TRBV10-2|TRBJ2-7
CASWDTTTEQYF
>TRBV19|TRBJ1-2
CASRSRGQGHRYGYTF
>TRBV5-1|TRBJ1-1
CASSLAPGDSLGNTEAFF
>TRBV5-8|TRBJ2-3
CASSLAGPTTDTQYF
>TRBV19|TRBJ1-5
CASSGQFNQPQHF
>TRBV18|TRBJ1-3
CASSPGEDSGNTIYF
>TRBV27|TRBJ2-7
CASSLLGQGAFYEQYF
>TRBV28|TRBJ2-7
CASRPGAGGLYEQYF
>TRBV19|TRBJ2-6
CASSIGSRGSGANVLTF
>TRBV6-1|TRBJ2-7
CASSEAQGQGWDEQYF
>TRBV6-1|TRBJ1-4
CASRGGFATNEKLFF
>TRBV27|TRBJ2-1
CASSLQGLSEQFF
>TRBV5-8|TRBJ1-1
CASSPGDRAVPEAFF
>TRBV4-2|TRBJ2-6
CASSQDYPGQPYSGANVLTF
>TRBV6-5|TRBJ1-1
CASSENLELVFF
>TRBV6-1|TRBJ1-4
CASSEARGGKEKLFF
>TRBV6-5|TRBJ1-5
CASRPTGGAEQPQHF
>TRBV5-1|TRBJ2-4
CASSDASENIQYF
>TRBV7-2|TRBJ2-1
CASSRDSYNEQFF
>TRBV5-4|TRBJ2-3
CASSLVRLAGGTDTQYF
>TRBV2|TRBJ2-7
CASSEQGLLVTPYEQYF
>TRBV28|TRBJ1-2
CASSPIPQGAYGYTF
>TRBV4-2|TRBJ2-7
CASSQQGGGEQYF
>TRBV5-6|TRBJ2-5
CASSLISGSETQYF
>TRBV4-1|TRBJ2-7
CASSQVGGDEQYF
>TRBV25-1|TRBJ2-7
CASSASGGSYEQYF
>TRBV4-3|TRBJ1-1
CASSQDLTVNTEAFF
>TRBV19|TRBJ2-3
CASSPRTGGTDTQYF
>TRBV7-9|TRBJ2-1
CASSLGVGSGAYNEQFF
>TRBV27|TRBJ2-7
CASSPGQRYEQYF
>TRBV2|TRBJ2-5
CASSDGGAQETQYF
>TRBV27|TRBJ2-7
CASSVRLSSPYEQYF
>TRBV27|TRBJ1-1
CASTFGAEAFF
>TRBV10-3|TRBJ1-2
CAITLTGGDYGYTF
>TRBV7-9|TRBJ1-1
CASRRTGGEAFF
>TRBV6-4|TRBJ1-2
CASSRGGQEGSYGYTF
>TRBV2|TRBJ1-5
CASSEGRDSNQPQHF